This T cell receptor beta chain derives from a study of T cell changes during pregnancy in multiple sclerosis. The CDR3 has 14 amino acids. Trimming cost V 4 bases and J 1 base; bases outside gene matches: 4. The table came from immunoSEQ multiplex PCR; TCRdb's copy has only in-frame clones and leaves some out. The sample holds about 44,000 clones, 92% seen once. The sample was CD4+ T cells from peripheral blood mononuclear cells, taken in the first trimester of pregnancy. The gene calls are TRBV23-1 and TRBJ2-7, with 7 bases that match TRBD1. TRBV23-1 is labeled an ORF, and its function is uncertain. The sequence was obtained from a female donor with multiple sclerosis, enrolled in a pregnancy study. The chain's CDR3 is CASSRDSTSYEQYF. The CDR3 coding sequence is TGCGCCAGCAGTCGGGACAGTACATCCTACGAGCAGTACTTC.